This T cell receptor (beta chain) is drawn from a study of identical twins. General observations from the study: The analysis was cross-sectional rather than longitudinal within donors. Weaker excess twin sharing was observed in beta out-of-frame sequences.

The CDR3 sequence is 16 residues long. Germline V gene lookup returns CDR1 SGHAT and CDR2 FQNNGV. Germline trimming cut 3 bases from V and 0 bases from J; bases unmatched to any gene: 5. TCRdb re-derived calls from the 5' RACE reads in MiXCR, one entry per CDR3 protein. In the table there are around 960,000 distinct CDR3 sequences, roughly 12% of which are singletons. This clonotype has just a few counts. Its antigen is not known. Healthy Caucasians supplied all donations. A further study also used this sample, focusing on yellow fever vaccine responses in identical twins.

The TCR was taken from a woman between 18 and 30 years old in good health. The sequenced material came from PBMCs. The V call is TRBV11-2, the J call TRBJ2-4, with 7 bases identical to TRBD1. The CDR3 sequence: CASSFNRGEAKNIQYF. The CDR3 DNA sequence: TGTGCCAGCAGCTTTAACAGGGGTGAAGCCAAAAACATTCAGTACTTC.